This T cell receptor (beta chain) was sequenced in a study of blood T cell repertoires in COVID-19. Study information: Researchers got acute and convalescent COVID-19 samples from the United States, Italy and Spain.

In assigning cohorts, the study relied on participant-reported clinical history. Recovery meant two consecutive negative NP/OP PCR tests, professional clearance, or resolved symptoms. Original processing notes: Amplification of reference gene primers was used by the study to estimate nucleated cell counts. Sequencing used immunoSEQ multiplex PCR; TCRdb keeps in-frame clones, though not all of them. D and trimming were read from the DNA, whereas the V and J calls and clone size are those reported in that table. Among fewer than 350,000 clones, approximately 83% were seen once, and the ten largest hold roughly 2.2%. Sequenced: PBMCs or T cells enriched from blood (not recorded which). The source is a man aged 25-45 years who had recovered from COVID-19.

The CDR3 region is CASTGGASDTQYF. The CDR3 DNA is TGTGCCAGTACAGGGGGCGCATCAGATACGCAGTATTTT. V usage is TRBV9 and J usage is TRBJ2-3; TRBD1 matches at 9 bases. In germline, CDR1 is SGDLS, CDR2 YYNGEE. With 8 bases clipped from V and 4 bases from J, the junction kept 5 bases outside the gene matches. The CDR3 is 13 residues long.